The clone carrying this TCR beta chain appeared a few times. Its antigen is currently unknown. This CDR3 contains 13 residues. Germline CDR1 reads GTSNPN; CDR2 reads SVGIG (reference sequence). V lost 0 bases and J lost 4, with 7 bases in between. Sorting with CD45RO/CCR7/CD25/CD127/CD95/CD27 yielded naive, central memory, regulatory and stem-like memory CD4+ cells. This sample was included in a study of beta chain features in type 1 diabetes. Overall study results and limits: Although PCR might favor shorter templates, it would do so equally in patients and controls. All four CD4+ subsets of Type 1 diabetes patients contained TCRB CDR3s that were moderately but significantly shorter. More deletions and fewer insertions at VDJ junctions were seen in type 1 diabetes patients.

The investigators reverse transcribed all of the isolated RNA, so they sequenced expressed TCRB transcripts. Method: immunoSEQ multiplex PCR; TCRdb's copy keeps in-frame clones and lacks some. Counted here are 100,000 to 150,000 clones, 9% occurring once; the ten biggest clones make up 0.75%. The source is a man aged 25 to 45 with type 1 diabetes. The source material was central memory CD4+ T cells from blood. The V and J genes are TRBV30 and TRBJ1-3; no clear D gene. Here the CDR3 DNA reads TGTGCCTGGAGTGTAGGCGGAGGAAACACCATATATTTT. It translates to CAWSVGGGNTIYF.